The clone carrying this T cell receptor beta chain was counted a single time. No antigen is known for it. This table comes from immunoSEQ multiplex PCR, and its TCRdb copy is limited to in-frame clones, with some not included. The sample has 150,000 to 200,000 clones; about nine tenths are singletons. The CDR3 is made up of 14 amino acids. From germline, CDR1 is MNHEY and CDR2 SVGEGT. Trimming left V 4 bases short and J 11 bases short, with 15 bases between. This sample is part of a study of T cell responses to AZD1222 COVID-19 vaccine. The study, taken as a whole, reports: Of the AZD1222 recipients, only 5 or 6 were seropositive at baseline.

The chain employs TRBV6-2 or TRBV6-3 and TRBJ1-6, with D unresolved. The source material was peripheral blood, sampled 28 days after the second AZD1222 dose. The sequence was collected from an adult who received the AZD1222 COVID-19 vaccine. The CDR3 bases are TGTGCCAGCAGTTCCTCGGCTTCTCAGCCACCCCTCCACTTT. Residues: CASSSSASQPPLHF.